The 19 T cell receptor beta chains listed next were all sequenced from one sample in a study of control samples from healthy donors and cancer patients. The data were produced by immunoSEQ multiplex PCR, yet TCRdb's version contains in-frame clones alone and is incomplete. This table has 150,000 to 200,000 clones, 90% to 95% appearing once. The source material was blood. The receptors were sampled from a woman aged 25-40 years in good health.

This chain links TRBV12-5 with TRBJ1-2; D uncertain. Germline V gene lookup returns CDR1 LGHNT and CDR2 FRNRAP. Trimming shortened V by 1 base and J by 5 bases, and 8 bases separated the two germline ends. The CDR3 loop spans 13 amino acids. The CDR3 is CASGLEGYYGYTF. CDR3 in DNA: TGTGCTAGTGGTTTGGAAGGGTATTATGGCTACACCTTC.

The chain couples TRBV10-2 to TRBJ1-1, with D possibly being TRBD1 (6 bases). In germline, CDR1 is WSHSY, CDR2 SAAADI. V was pared by 7 bases and J by 8 bases, with 11 bases between. This CDR3 region has 11 residues. CDR3 in amino acids: CASIGGREAFF. In DNA, the CDR3 is TGCGCCAGCATCGGGGGGCGCGAAGCTTTCTTT.

The chain employs TRBV27 and TRBJ2-1; 8 positions match TRBD2. The CDR3 has 14 amino acids. The germline CDR1 and CDR2 sequences are MNHEY and SMNVEV (reference sequence). Trimming took 5 bases from V and 3 from J; bases not matched to a gene: 3. The CDR3 DNA is TGTGCCAGCAGTATGGCGGGGGGCTACAATGAGCAGTTCTTC. Its protein product is CASSMAGGYNEQFF.

The chain combines TRBV19 with TRBJ1-6; D not certain. Germline V lookup: CDR1 LNHDA, CDR2 SQIVND (reference sequence). This CDR3 has 12 residues. V was cut by 4 bases and J by 7 bases, with 5 bases left in between. CDR3 nucleotide sequence: TGTGCCAGTAGTACCCCCAATTCACCCCTCCACTTT. It is translated as CASSTPNSPLHF.

This sequence joins TRBV11-3 and TRBJ2-5; 13 bases line up with TRBD2. CDR1 SGHNT and CDR2 YENEEA come from the germline V gene. Germline trimming cut 5 bases from V and 1 base from J; bases unmatched to any gene: 4. The CDR3 has 16 amino acids. Here the CDR3 DNA reads TGTGCCAGCAGCCCCAGGACTAGCGGGAGCCAAGAGACCCAGTACTTC. It specifies CASSPRTSGSQETQYF.

The gene calls are TRBV5-1 and TRBJ1-3; D is perhaps TRBD1 (6 bases). The ends were cut back, 4 bases at V and 2 bases at J, with 16 bases in the middle. This CDR3 contains 16 residues. Germline V lookup: CDR1 SGHRS, CDR2 YFSETQ. The CDR3 nucleotides are TGCGCCAGCAGCACGAAGGAGACAGGCACTGGAAACACCATATATTTT. This encodes CASSTKETGTGNTIYF. The complete variable domain, with remaining parts taken from reference TRBV5-1 and TRBJ1-3, reads KAGVTQTPRYLIKTRGQQVTLSCSPISGHRSVSWYQQTPGQGLQFLFEYFSETQRNKGNFPGRFSGRQFSNSRSEMNVSTLELGDSALYLCASSTKETGTGNTIYFGEGSWLTVV.

This clone was detected only a few times. The sample carries other DNA sequences with the same CDR3. The chain carries TRBV6-4 and TRBJ2-3; TRBD2 aligns across 10 bases. The CDR3 runs to 15 residues. V lost 6 bases and J lost 1; bases outside the gene matches: 4. The germline V gene encodes CDR1 MRHNA and CDR2 SNTAGT. Here the CDR3 DNA reads TGTGCCAGCAGCCCCGGGACTAGCGGCACAGATACGCAGTATTTT. This sequence encodes CASSPGTSGTDTQYF.

V gene TRBV28 combines with J gene TRBJ2-6, with no clear D. With 5 bases removed from V and 0 bases from J, the gap between germline ends came to 8 bases. The CDR3 contains 15 residues. Looked up from germline, CDR1 is MDHEN and CDR2 is SYDVKM. The CDR3 reads CASSTPASGANVLTF. CDR3 DNA sequence: TGTGCCAGCAGTACCCCGGCCTCTGGGGCCAACGTCCTGACTTTC.

This chain connects TRBV24-1 to TRBJ2-3; 9 positions agree with TRBD1. The CDR3 totals 15 residues. Germline assignment: CDR1 KGHDR and CDR2 SFDVKD. The V and J ends lost 5 bases and 3 bases, in that order; junction bases with no gene match: 5. The CDR3 sequence: CATSARDRDTDTQYF. The CDR3, as DNA: TGTGCCACCAGTGCCCGGGACAGGGATACAGATACGCAGTATTTT.

The chain uses TRBV11-2 and TRBJ2-7; TRBD1 matches at 8 bases. Germline CDR1 is SGHAT and CDR2 is FQNNGV. The CDR3 contains 13 residues. J was trimmed by 4 bases and V by 6 bases; bases with no gene match: 5. CDR3 loop: CASSRDRLYEQYF. The CDR3 DNA reads TGTGCCAGCAGTCGGGACAGGCTTTACGAGCAGTACTTC.

The V call is TRBV27, the J call TRBJ2-7, with D perhaps given as TRBD1 or TRBD2 (5 bases each). The CDR3 covers 15 residues. Germline lookup yields CDR1 MNHEY and CDR2 SMNVEV (reference sequence). Trimming took off 2 bases at V and 0 bases at J, with 11 bases between the two ends. The CDR3 loop is CASSLEGRSSYEQYF. CDR3 DNA: TGTGCCAGCAGTTTAGAGGGGCGGAGCTCCTACGAGCAGTACTTC.

This chain connects TRBV18 to TRBJ2-2, with 12 positions matching TRBD2. Germline V lookup: CDR1 KGHSH, CDR2 LQKENI. The V and J ends lost 0 bases and 4 bases, in that order; junction bases with no gene match: 3. The CDR3 runs to 17 residues. Written as DNA, the CDR3 is TGTGCCAGCTCACCACCGGGACTAGCGGGCCCCACCGGGGAGCTGTTTTTT. As protein: CASSPPGLAGPTGELFF.

This chain uses TRBV27 with TRBJ1-1; 7 bases align to TRBD1. CDR1 is MNHEY and CDR2 is SMNVEV in the germline V gene (reference sequence). The V gene end was trimmed by 3 bases and the J gene end by 1 base; junction bases not matched to a gene: 5. The CDR3 spans 15 residues. The CDR3 spells CASSFHRGRNTEAFF. The CDR3 DNA is TGTGCCAGCAGTTTCCACAGGGGCCGGAACACTGAAGCTTTCTTT.

The chain is built from TRBV5-4 and TRBJ1-1, with 7 bases identical to TRBD1. J gave up 1 base and V 2 bases, and 2 bases lay outside the gene matches. The CDR3 loop spans 14 amino acids. Germline values: CDR1 SGHNT, CDR2 YYREEE (reference sequence). The CDR3: CASSLGQANTEAFF. The CDR3 coding sequence is TGTGCCAGCAGCTTAGGACAGGCGAACACTGAAGCTTTCTTT.

The chain couples TRBV20-1 to TRBJ2-7; D not certain. The CDR3 runs to 11 residues. Trimming removed 3 bases at V and 4 bases at J, with 7 bases between. Germline V gene sequence: CDR1 DFQATT, CDR2 SNEGSKA (reference sequence). The CDR3 reads CSASQLYEQYF. The CDR3 nucleotides are TGCAGTGCTAGCCAGCTGTACGAGCAGTACTTC.

Worth noting for this clone: The identical CDR3 is also encoded by other nucleotide sequences in the sample. DNA of the CDR3: TGTGCCATCAGTGAGTCGACGGGGAACACTGAAGCTTTCTTT. Amino acid sequence: CAISESTGNTEAFF. The chain combines TRBV10-3 with TRBJ1-1; D is unclear. The V and J ends lost 0 bases and 1 base respectively, with 6 bases between them. The CDR3 contains 14 residues. Germline CDR1 is ENHRY and CDR2 is SYGVKD.

The chain recombines TRBV7-8 with TRBJ1-2; 9 nucleotides agree with TRBD1. Per germline, CDR1 SGHVS and CDR2 FQNEAQ. This CDR3 contains 13 residues. J was trimmed by 8 bases and V by 4 bases; bases with no gene match: 5. The CDR3 DNA reads as TGTGCCAGCAGCTCCCAGACAGGGGGAGGCTACACCTTC. This gives the protein CASSSQTGGGYTF.

The chain has TRBV4-1 and TRBJ1-5; 9 bases are a match to TRBD1. Germline V CDR1 and CDR2: MGHRA, YSYEKL. The V gene end was trimmed by 1 base and the J gene end by 5 bases; junction bases not matched to a gene: 9. This CDR3 is 17 amino acids long. The CDR3 DNA follows: TGCGCCAGCAGCCAAGGGGGACAGGGACCCAAGCATCAGCCCCAGCATTTT. Translation gives CASSQGGQGPKHQPQHF.

The chain has TRBV18 and TRBJ1-1; 7 positions match TRBD1. CDR3 length: 16 amino acids. V shed 2 bases, J shed 5 bases, and the junction held 11 bases outside the gene matches. Germline lookup yields CDR1 KGHSH and CDR2 LQKENI. CDR3 sequence: CASSPTRQGSGTEAFF. The CDR3 coding sequence is TGTGCCAGCTCACCAACGAGACAGGGATCGGGAACTGAAGCTTTCTTT.